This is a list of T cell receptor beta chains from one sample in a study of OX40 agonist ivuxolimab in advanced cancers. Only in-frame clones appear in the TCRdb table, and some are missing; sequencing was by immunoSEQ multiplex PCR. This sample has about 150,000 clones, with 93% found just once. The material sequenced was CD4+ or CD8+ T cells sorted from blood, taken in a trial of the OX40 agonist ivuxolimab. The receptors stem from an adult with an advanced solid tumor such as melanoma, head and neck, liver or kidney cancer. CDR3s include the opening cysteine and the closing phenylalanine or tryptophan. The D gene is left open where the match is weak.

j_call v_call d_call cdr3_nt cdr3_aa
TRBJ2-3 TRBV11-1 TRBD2 TGTGCCAGCAGCCCAAGCGGGAGGGGGGATACGCAGTATTTT CASSPSGRGDTQYF
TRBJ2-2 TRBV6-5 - TGTGCCAGCAGGGGTCCGGTGAACACCGGGGAGCTGTTTTTT CASRGPVNTGELFF
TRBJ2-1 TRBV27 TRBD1 TGTGCCAGCAGTTTGCAGGGGGCATCAGTTGAGCAGTTCTTC CASSLQGASVEQFF
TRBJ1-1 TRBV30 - TGTGCGGCGGACGGGAACACTGAAGCTTTCTTT CAADGNTEAFF
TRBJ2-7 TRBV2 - TGTGCCAGCAGTGAACCCGTTGGACTTCTCCAATACGAGCAGTACTTC CASSEPVGLLQYEQYF
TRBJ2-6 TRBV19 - TGTGCCAGTAGCAGGGGGGCTATACTCTCTGGGGCCAACGTCCTGACTTTC CASSRGAILSGANVLTF
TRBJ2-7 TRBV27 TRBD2 TGTGCCAGCAGGACGTCACTAGCGGCTATATACGAGCAGTACTTC CASRTSLAAIYEQYF
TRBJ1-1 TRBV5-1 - TGCGCCAGCAGCTTGGGAGGTTCCACCTTGAACACTGAAGCTTTCTTT CASSLGGSTLNTEAFF
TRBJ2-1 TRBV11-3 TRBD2 TGTGCCAGCACTCGCGGGGGGGCCAGCGATAATGAGCAGTTCTTC CASTRGGASDNEQFF
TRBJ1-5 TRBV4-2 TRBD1 TGTGCCAGCAGCCGAGAGACAGGGGCCAGATTCAATCAGCCCCAGCATTTT CASSRETGARFNQPQHF
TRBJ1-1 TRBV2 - TGTGCCAGCCGACGGAGGTTTAACACTGAAGCTTTCTTT CASRRRFNTEAFF
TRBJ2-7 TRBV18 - TGTGCCAGCTCACCACCGGTAACCAGGCGGCCCCACGAGCAGTACTTC CASSPPVTRRPHEQYF
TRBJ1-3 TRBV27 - TGTGCCAGCAGTTTACGGGGGCCCCGCTCTGGAAACACCATATATTTT CASSLRGPRSGNTIYF
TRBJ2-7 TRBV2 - TGTGCCAGCAGTGAAGTGGCGGTTTCCTACGAGCAGTACTTC CASSEVAVSYEQYF
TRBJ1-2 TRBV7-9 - TGTGCCAGCAGCAGGGACGACTATGGCTACACCTTC CASSRDDYGYTF
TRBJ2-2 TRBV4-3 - TGCGCCAGCAGCCGTCTGGGCACCGGGGAGCTGTTTTTT CASSRLGTGELFF
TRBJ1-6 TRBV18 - TGTGCCAGCTCACCTTCAATCCAGAATTCACCCCTCCACTTT CASSPSIQNSPLHF
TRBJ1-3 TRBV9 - TGTGCCAGCAGCGGCGACCGACTCACCTCTGGAAACACCATATATTTT CASSGDRLTSGNTIYF
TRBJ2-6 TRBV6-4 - TGTGCCAGCAGTCAGACAGCAGGGGCCAACGTCCTGACTTTC CASSQTAGANVLTF
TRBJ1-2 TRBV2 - TGTGCCAGCGTTGACGGGACATGGAACTATGGCTACACCTTC CASVDGTWNYGYTF
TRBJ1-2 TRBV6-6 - TGTGCCAGCAGTTACTCGGCCAGGGAAGGCTACACCTTC CASSYSAREGYTF
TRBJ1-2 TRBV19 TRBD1 TGTGCCAGTACCGTATACCAGGGACAGGGAAACTATGGCTACACCTTC CASTVYQGQGNYGYTF
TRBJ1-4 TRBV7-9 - TGTGCCAGCAGCTTAGGATCTGGATACTTTGAAAAACTGTTTTTT CASSLGSGYFEKLFF
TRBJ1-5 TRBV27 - TGTGCCAGCAGTGATATGGGGGGCAATCAGCCCCAGCATTTT CASSDMGGNQPQHF
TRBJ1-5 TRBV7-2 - TGTGCCAGCAGCTCCATCGGCCCCCAGCATTTT CASSSIGPQHF
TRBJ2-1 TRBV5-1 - TGTGCCAGCAGCTTTCGACGCGGCCGTGAGCAGTTCTTC CASSFRRGREQFF
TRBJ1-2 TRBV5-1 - TGCGCCAGCAGCTTGGCCGGGGTGGCGGGGGCGTTGGACTATGGCTACACCTTC CASSLAGVAGALDYGYTF
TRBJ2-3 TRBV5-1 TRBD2 TGCGCCAGCAGCTCCAGCCTAGCGGGGGCTGATACGCAGTATTTT CASSSSLAGADTQYF
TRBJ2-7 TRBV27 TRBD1 TGTGCCAGCAGTTTATTGAACAGGGGAACCCACTACGAGCAGTACTTC CASSLLNRGTHYEQYF
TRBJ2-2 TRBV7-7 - TGTGCCAGCAGCTTAGCGGGGGTCGTCGGGGAGCTGTTTTTT CASSLAGVVGELFF
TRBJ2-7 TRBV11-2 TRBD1 TGTGCCAGCAGCTTGGGACAGGGAGGCGAGCAGTACTTC CASSLGQGGEQYF
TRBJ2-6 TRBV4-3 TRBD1 TGCGCCAGCAGCCAAGAGGATGGAAGGACAGGGCGCTCTGGGGCCAACGTCCTGACTTTC CASSQEDGRTGRSGANVLTF
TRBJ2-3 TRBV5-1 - TGCGCCAGCAGCTTGGATGGGAGAAGCACAGATACGCAGTATTTT CASSLDGRSTDTQYF
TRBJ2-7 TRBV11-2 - TGTGCCAGCAGCTTAGGGGCGACCGACCTTCCCTACGAGCAGTACTTC CASSLGATDLPYEQYF
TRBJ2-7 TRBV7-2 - TGTGCCAGCAGCACACAAGGTATCTACGAGCAGTACTTC CASSTQGIYEQYF
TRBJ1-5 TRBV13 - TGTGCCAGCAGCTCAGGGGTTCTAAATCAGCCCCAGCATTTT CASSSGVLNQPQHF
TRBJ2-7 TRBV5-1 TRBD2 TGCGCCAGCAGCTCATCTGCGGGAGCCTACGAGCAGTACTTC CASSSSAGAYEQYF
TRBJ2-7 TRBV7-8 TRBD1 TGTGCCAGCAGCTTAAGGGGACAGCTATATTACGAGCAGTACTTC CASSLRGQLYYEQYF
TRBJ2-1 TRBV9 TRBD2 TGTGCCAGCAGCGGACCGCGGGGAGGGTCCAATGAGCAGTTCTTC CASSGPRGGSNEQFF
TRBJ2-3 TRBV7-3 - TGTGCCAGCAGCTTAGATCGGGGCTCTTGGACAGATACGCAGTATTTT CASSLDRGSWTDTQYF